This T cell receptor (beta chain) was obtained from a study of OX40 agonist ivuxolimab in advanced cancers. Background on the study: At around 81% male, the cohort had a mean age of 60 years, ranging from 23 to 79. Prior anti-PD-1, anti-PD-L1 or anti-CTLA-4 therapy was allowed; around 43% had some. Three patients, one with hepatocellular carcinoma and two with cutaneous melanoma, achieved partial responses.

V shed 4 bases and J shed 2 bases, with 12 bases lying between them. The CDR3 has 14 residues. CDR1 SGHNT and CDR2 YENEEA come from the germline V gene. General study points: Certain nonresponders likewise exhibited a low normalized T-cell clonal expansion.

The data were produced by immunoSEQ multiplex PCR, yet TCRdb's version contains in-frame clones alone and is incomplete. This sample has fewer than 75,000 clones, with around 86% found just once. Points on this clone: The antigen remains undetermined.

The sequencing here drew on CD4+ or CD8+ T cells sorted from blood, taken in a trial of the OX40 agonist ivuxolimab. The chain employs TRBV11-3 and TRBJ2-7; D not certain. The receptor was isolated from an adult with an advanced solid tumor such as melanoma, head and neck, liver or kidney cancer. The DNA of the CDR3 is TGTGCCAGCAGCTCCGCGACATCCCCCTACGAGCAGTACTTC. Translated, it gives CASSSATSPYEQYF.